The 27 T cell receptor beta chains below all came from one sample that was sequenced in a study of T cells in tuberculosis. Repertoires were generated with immunoSEQ multiplex PCR, while TCRdb's copy carries only in-frame clones and drops some. Among 28,000 or so clones listed, 90% were seen once. Sequencing used PBMCs. The receptors here all came from a donor aged 10 to 29 with latent tuberculosis or without tuberculosis infection.

This sequence joins TRBV18 and TRBJ2-3, with 11 bases matching TRBD2. The length of the CDR3 is 15 residues. Germline CDR1 and CDR2: KGHSH and LQKENI. V shed 8 bases and J 4 bases; nucleotides not matched to a gene: 8. The CDR3 sequence: CASEGLAGGSDTQYF. CDR3 nucleotides: TGTGCCAGCGAAGGGCTAGCGGGGGGTTCAGATACGCAGTATTTT.

The chain is built from TRBV29-1 and TRBJ1-2; 7 bases fit TRBD1. Trimming took 3 bases from V and 3 from J; bases not matched to a gene: 10. Per the germline V gene, CDR1 is SQVTM and CDR2 is ANQGSEA. The CDR3 consists of 15 residues. CDR3 in DNA: TGCAGCGTTGATCTATCGGACAGGACTCACTATGGCTACACCTTC. Encoded protein: CSVDLSDRTHYGYTF. The full variable domain, rest sourced from reference TRBV29-1 and TRBJ1-2, is SAVISQKPSRDICQRGTSLTIQCQVDSQVTMMFWYRQQPGQSLTLIATANQGSEATYESGFVIDKFPISRPNLTFSTLTVSNMSPEDSSIYLCSVDLSDRTHYGYTFGSGTRLTVV.

The chain carries TRBV7-2 and TRBJ1-1, with 8 bases identical to TRBD1. Germline assignment: CDR1 SGHTA and CDR2 FQGNSA. This CDR3 comprises 15 residues. V lost 5 bases and J lost 5; bases outside the gene matches: 10. CDR3 in DNA: TGTGCCAGCAGCACCCGACAGGGGAAGTTAACTGAAGCTTTCTTT. Translating it yields CASSTRQGKLTEAFF.

This sequence joins TRBV11-2 and TRBJ1-4; D may be TRBD1 (5 bases). The CDR3 extends over 16 amino acids. Between the trimmed V and J ends, which lost 1 base and 1 base, there was a span of 10 bases. Germline CDR1 reads SGHAT; CDR2 reads FQNNGV. The CDR3 here is CASSLGTQETNEKLFF. For the CDR3, the DNA is TGTGCCAGCAGCTTAGGGACACAGGAAACTAATGAAAAACTGTTTTTT.

This chain joins TRBV5-1 and TRBJ2-3; 9 bases align to TRBD2. CDR1 is SGHRS and CDR2 is YFSETQ in the germline V gene. The V and J ends lost 3 bases and 6 bases, in that order; junction bases with no gene match: 8. The CDR3 spans 15 residues. The CDR3 spells CASSYLAGKGDTQYF. In nucleotides, the CDR3 is TGCGCCAGCAGCTACCTAGCGGGGAAGGGGGATACGCAGTATTTT.

V is TRBV10-1 and J is TRBJ2-5; 8 nucleotides line up with TRBD1. Germline V CDR1 and CDR2: WNHNN, SYGVQD (reference sequence). The CDR3 runs 16 residues. The J segment lost 2 bases and the V segment lost 6 bases, leaving 11 bases of the junction unmatched. The CDR3 coding sequence is TGCGCCAGCAGCCGCGGACAGGGCAGTTCGCAAGAGACCCAGTACTTC. Protein sequence: CASSRGQGSSQETQYF.

J is TRBJ1-2 and V is TRBV2; the D is unclear. CDR3 size: 13 residues. Looked up from germline, CDR1 is SNHLY and CDR2 is FYNNEI. V was trimmed by 6 bases and J by 1 base, leaving 9 bases between them. The CDR3 sequence: CASRLFGNYGYTF. The CDR3 DNA reads TGTGCCAGCAGACTCTTCGGTAACTATGGCTACACCTTC.

A single count supports this clone. The chain carries TRBV4-1 and TRBJ1-4; 10 bases align to TRBD1. The CDR3 covers 15 residues. Per germline, CDR1 MGHRA and CDR2 YSYEKL. V shed 3 bases, J shed 7 bases, and the junction held 5 bases outside the gene matches. The CDR3 loop reads CASSQTGGAGEKLFF. The CDR3 region has the DNA TGCGCCAGCAGCCAGACAGGGGGCGCAGGTGAAAAACTGTTTTTT.

The chain recombines TRBV19 with TRBJ2-1, with 11 bases matching TRBD1. Germline CDR1 LNHDA, CDR2 SQIVND (reference sequence). This CDR3 is 17 amino acids long. The V gene end was trimmed by 5 bases and the J gene end by 0 bases; junction bases not matched to a gene: 6. For the CDR3, the DNA is TGTGCCAGTAGTGTAGGACAGGGGGCGTCCTCCTACAATGAGCAGTTCTTC. Translated, it gives CASSVGQGASSYNEQFF.

This sequence joins TRBV2 and TRBJ2-1, with 8 bases matching TRBD2. V shed 0 bases, J shed 3 bases, and the junction held 7 bases outside the gene matches. In germline, CDR1 is SNHLY, CDR2 FYNNEI. CDR3 size: 17 residues. The chain's CDR3 is CASSEALQLAVYNEQFF. The DNA of the CDR3 is TGTGCCAGCAGTGAAGCGCTTCAACTAGCGGTCTACAATGAGCAGTTCTTC.

The gene calls are TRBV21-1 and TRBJ1-5; TRBD1 reflects the table's D call only, with no check against the DNA. TRBV21-1 is recorded as a pseudogene. The CDR3 sequence is 16 residues long. The CDR3 bases are TGTGCCAGCAGCAGGGCTTCGAGGGGGCATTGTCAGCCCCAGCATTTT. Amino acid sequence: CASSRASRGHCQPQHF.

V and J are TRBV6-1 and TRBJ2-7, with 7 bases that match TRBD1. Germline CDR1 reads MNHNS; CDR2 reads SASEGT. Germline trimming cut 6 bases from V and 3 bases from J; bases unmatched to any gene: 2. The CDR3 contains 12 residues. CDR3 in DNA: TGTGCCAGCAGGGGACAGCGCTACGAGCAGTACTTC. Its translation is CASRGQRYEQYF.

This chain joins TRBV28 and TRBJ1-3; 11 bases map to TRBD1. The CDR3 contains 15 residues. Germline assignment: CDR1 MDHEN and CDR2 SYDVKM. Germline trimming cut 7 bases from V and 2 bases from J; bases unmatched to any gene: 4. CDR3 amino acids: CASTGDRGTGNTIYF. In DNA, the CDR3 is TGTGCCAGCACCGGGGACAGGGGGACTGGAAACACCATATATTTT.

This clone was seen once. The V gene is TRBV28, the J gene TRBJ1-3, with 9 positions matching TRBD1. The CDR3 runs to 16 residues. V dropped 6 bases and J dropped 4; count of bases not matched to a gene: 10. From germline, CDR1 is MDHEN and CDR2 SYDVKM. CDR3 nucleotides: TGTGCCAGCAGGAATTTCGAACAGGGGGCGGGAAACACCATATATTTT. Residues: CASRNFEQGAGNTIYF. Looking up the rest from reference TRBV28 and TRBJ1-3 gives the full variable domain: DVKVTQSSRYLVKRTGEKVFLECVQDMDHENMFWYRQDPGLGLRLIYFSYDVKMKEKGDIPEGYSVSREKKERFSLILESASTNQTSMYLCASRNFEQGAGNTIYFGEGSWLTVV.

The chain is built from TRBV28 and TRBJ1-6, with 7 bases matching TRBD1. This CDR3 is built from 14 residues. Germline V gives CDR1 MDHEN, CDR2 SYDVKM. J gave up 7 bases and V 2 bases, and 2 bases lay outside the gene matches. CDR3 sequence reads: CASSLGTVNSPLHF. The CDR3 DNA follows: TGTGCCAGCAGTTTAGGGACAGTCAATTCACCCCTCCACTTT. Full variable domain (remainder filled in from reference TRBV28 and TRBJ1-6): DVKVTQSSRYLVKRTGEKVFLECVQDMDHENMFWYRQDPGLGLRLIYFSYDVKMKEKGDIPEGYSVSREKKERFSLILESASTNQTSMYLCASSLGTVNSPLHFGNGTRLTVT.

The chain links TRBV6-1 to TRBJ2-7; D is uncertain. Looked up from germline, CDR1 is MNHNS and CDR2 is SASEGT. The CDR3 spans 12 residues. The V gene lost 7 bases and the J gene lost 6 bases, with 13 bases spanning the gap. The CDR3 here is CASTPSVREQYF. DNA for the CDR3: TGTGCCAGCACCCCCAGTGTCCGCGAGCAGTACTTC.

This clone was observed once. The V call is TRBV19, the J call TRBJ2-1; a possible D gene is TRBD2 (5 bases). CDR1 and CDR2 from the germline V gene are LNHDA and SQIVND (reference sequence). Between the trimmed V and J ends, which lost 8 bases and 5 bases, there was a span of 16 bases. The CDR3 length is 14 residues. In DNA, the CDR3 is TGTGCCAGTGGGTACGAGGGATCGCACAATGAGCAGTTCTTC. It specifies CASGYEGSHNEQFF.

The chain is built from TRBV7-2 and TRBJ2-7, with a weak D call TRBD1 (5 bases). Germline V gene data show CDR1 as SGHTA and CDR2 as FQGNSA. The CDR3 spans 14 residues. V was trimmed by 5 bases and J by 7 bases, leaving 18 bases between them. DNA for the CDR3: TGTGCCAGCAGCCCAAGACGCAGGGTAGGGGAGCAGTACTTC. It is translated as CASSPRRRVGEQYF.

This clone was detected only once. The genes are TRBV5-1 and TRBJ2-7; a possible D gene is TRBD2 (6 bases). Between the trimmed V and J ends, which lost 4 bases and 5 bases, there was a span of 16 bases. Per germline, CDR1 SGHRS and CDR2 YFSETQ. The CDR3 consists of 14 residues. The CDR3 region has the DNA TGCGCCAGCAGCCTCCGGGACTTGCGGGACGAGCAGTACTTC. Translated: CASSLRDLRDEQYF.

The rearrangement joins TRBV19 to TRBJ2-2; no clear D gene. The CDR3 spans 14 residues. The V end lost 5 bases, the J end lost 7 bases, and 14 bases lay between the germline ends. Germline-derived CDR1 and CDR2 are LNHDA and SQIVND (reference sequence). The CDR3 bases are TGTGCCAGTAGTCCGAGTTCGGGTAACGGGGAGCTGTTTTTT. It translates to CASSPSSGNGELFF.

The gene calls are TRBV2 and TRBJ2-1; 11 nucleotides line up with TRBD1. This CDR3 has 16 residues. Germline V CDR1 and CDR2: SNHLY, FYNNEI. J gave up 3 bases and V 6 bases, and 7 bases lay outside the gene matches. The CDR3 here is CASRPTGTGGYNEQFF. CDR3 nucleotides: TGTGCCAGCAGGCCTACCGGGACAGGGGGCTACAATGAGCAGTTCTTC.

The V gene is TRBV18, the J gene TRBJ2-5, with D perhaps matching TRBD1 (5 bases). Trimming took off 2 bases at V and 0 bases at J, with 10 bases between the two ends. Germline CDR1 reads KGHSH; CDR2 reads LQKENI. The CDR3 length is 15 residues. The CDR3 here is CASSPMGQHQETQYF. The CDR3 coding sequence is TGTGCCAGCTCACCAATGGGGCAACACCAAGAGACCCAGTACTTC.

V usage is TRBV5-4 and J usage is TRBJ2-2, with 8 bases aligning to TRBD1. This CDR3 region has 16 residues. The V and J ends lost 7 bases and 5 bases, in that order; junction bases with no gene match: 13. Looked up from germline, CDR1 is SGHNT and CDR2 is YYREEE (reference sequence). CDR3 nucleotides: TGTGCCAGCCAAAGACAGGGGAGCGTGGGTACCGGGGAGCTGTTTTTT. Translated: CASQRQGSVGTGELFF.

The chain couples TRBV5-1 to TRBJ2-7, with D tentatively TRBD2 (5 bases). This CDR3 has 14 amino acids. The germline CDR1 and CDR2 sequences are SGHRS and YFSETQ. V was shortened by 5 bases and J by 3 bases, with 15 bases between the two germline ends. The chain's CDR3 is CASRETGIYYEQYF. The CDR3 nucleotides are TGCGCCAGCAGGGAGACGGGAATCTACTACGAGCAGTACTTC.

The chain links TRBV5-1 to TRBJ1-4, with 9 bases matching TRBD1. Per germline, CDR1 SGHRS and CDR2 YFSETQ. The V segment lost 4 bases and the J segment 7 bases; nucleotides outside the gene matches: 5. The CDR3 is 14 residues long. CDR3 bases: TGCGCCAGCAGCACCGGGACAGGGTTTGAAAAACTGTTTTTT. The encoded protein is CASSTGTGFEKLFF.

This chain connects TRBV28 to TRBJ2-2; TRBD1 aligns across 9 bases. V lost 7 bases to trimming and J lost 6 bases; unmatched junction nucleotides: 6. The CDR3 consists of 14 residues. In germline, CDR1 is MDHEN, CDR2 SYDVKM. The CDR3: CASTGTGGPGELFF. The CDR3 DNA reads as TGTGCCAGCACAGGTACAGGGGGCCCCGGGGAGCTGTTTTTT.

This rearrangement joins TRBV7-9 to TRBJ1-6; no reliable D call. CDR3 length equals 16 residues. The V end was cut by 2 bases, the J end by 0 bases, with 8 bases between. Germline V CDR1 and CDR2: SEHNR, FQNEAQ (reference sequence). CDR3 bases: TGTGCCAGCAGCTTATGGTGGAGCTCCTATAATTCACCCCTCCACTTT. Encoded protein: CASSLWWSSYNSPLHF.